These 29 T cell receptor beta chains were sequenced from one sample in a study of shared clonotypes between healthy human individuals. Repertoires were generated with immunoSEQ multiplex PCR, while TCRdb's copy carries only in-frame clones and drops some. The sample includes fewer than 2.5 million clones, roughly 93% seen only once; the top ten take approximately 0.35%. What was sequenced was naive CD4+ T cells from PBMCs. Subset defined: CD45RA+ positively selected. These receptors came from a man between 18 and 35 years old in good health. Some clones in this sample may be carry-over from other donors' samples.

The chain links TRBV11-3 to TRBJ1-1; D gene uncertain. V was clipped by 6 bases and J by 5 bases, with 16 bases between them. This CDR3 region has 14 residues. CDR1 and CDR2 from the germline V gene are SGHNT and YENEEA. Written as DNA, the CDR3 is TGTGCCAGCAGTCCTGGTGGCGAAACTACTGAAGCTTTCTTT. Residues: CASSPGGETTEAFF.

With respect to this clone: The sample contains more than one DNA sequence encoding this CDR3. The chain carries TRBV30 and TRBJ2-7; possibly TRBD1 for D (5 bases). Germline CDR1 is GTSNPN and CDR2 is SVGIG (reference sequence). The V end lost 2 bases, the J end lost 2 bases, and 10 bases lay between the germline ends. CDR3 size: 13 residues. CDR3 region: CAWSLTGTYEQYF. The CDR3 coding sequence is TGTGCCTGGAGTCTTACAGGTACCTACGAGCAGTACTTC.

V and J are TRBV11-3 and TRBJ1-4; 11 nucleotides match TRBD1. The germline V gene encodes CDR1 SGHNT and CDR2 YENEEA. This CDR3 is built from 14 residues. V lost 5 bases and J lost 7; bases outside the gene matches: 3. The CDR3 DNA reads as TGTGCCAGCAGCCGGACAGGGGGCAGTGAAAAACTGTTTTTT. Translating gives CASSRTGGSEKLFF.

The chain's CDR3 is CASSVVGQGYTGELFF. As DNA, the CDR3 is TGTGCCAGCAGCGTAGTAGGGCAGGGTTACACCGGGGAGCTGTTTTTT. The chain carries TRBV9 and TRBJ2-2; D is perhaps TRBD1 (5 bases). In germline, CDR1 is SGDLS, CDR2 YYNGEE. V was clipped by 0 bases and J by 3 bases, with 12 bases between them. This CDR3 comprises 16 residues.

This clone was counted once. The chain recombines TRBV5-3 with TRBJ2-7; perhaps TRBD1 as D (5 bases). TRBV5-3 is an ORF for which the function is uncertain. This CDR3 is built from 12 residues. The CDR3 DNA sequence: TGTGTCATCGCACAGGCGGCCTACGAGCAGTACTTC. Amino acids: CVIAQAAYEQYF.

V and J are TRBV6-4 and TRBJ2-3; 14 bases fit TRBD2. Germline V lookup: CDR1 MRHNA, CDR2 SNTAGT. V lost 6 bases and J lost 6; bases outside the gene matches: 17. The CDR3 spans 19 residues. The CDR3 here is CASSPLRGPGLAGDDTQYF. The CDR3 bases are TGTGCCAGCAGCCCTCTCCGAGGCCCGGGACTAGCGGGAGATGATACGCAGTATTTT.

The chain combines TRBV27 with TRBJ2-1, with D perhaps TRBD1 (5 bases). Germline CDR1 and CDR2: MNHEY and SMNVEV (reference sequence). V shed 8 bases and J shed 12 bases, with 14 bases lying between them. The CDR3 runs to 11 residues. CDR3 region: CASGANGPQFF. CDR3 in DNA: TGTGCCAGCGGGGCGAACGGGCCGCAGTTCTTC.

The rearrangement uses TRBV4-2 and TRBJ2-7, with 10 bases that match TRBD2. The CDR3 runs 16 residues. Germline V gene data show CDR1 as LGHNA and CDR2 as YNFKEQ. V lost 0 bases and J lost 3; bases outside the gene matches: 5. CDR3 coding DNA: TGTGCCAGCAGCCAAGATCAACTAGCGGGAAGCTACGAGCAGTACTTC. Protein product: CASSQDQLAGSYEQYF.

The rearrangement joins TRBV5-6 to TRBJ2-7; D remains unclear. Germline CDR1 is SGHDT and CDR2 is YYEEEE. This CDR3 is 12 amino acids long. V lost 0 bases and J lost 6, with 7 bases in between. The CDR3 loop reads CASSLGLGEQYF. DNA of the CDR3: TGTGCCAGCAGCTTGGGGCTAGGCGAGCAGTACTTC.

This clone showed up just once. This sample includes further DNA sequences coding for the same CDR3. The genes are TRBV20-1 and TRBJ2-5; D call uncertain. V was clipped by 3 bases and J by 5 bases, with 7 bases between them. CDR1 DFQATT and CDR2 SNEGSKA come from the germline V gene (reference sequence). There are 11 residues in the CDR3. CDR3 nucleotide sequence: TGCAGTGCTAGCGTCCAGGAGACCCAGTACTTC. Protein: CSASVQETQYF.

This chain links TRBV5-1 with TRBJ1-2, with 12 bases that match TRBD1. The trim removed 0 bases at V and 8 bases at J, leaving 11 bases unmatched. The CDR3 is made up of 17 amino acids. Germline loops: CDR1 SGHRS, CDR2 YFSETQ. The CDR3 DNA follows: TGCGCCAGCAGCTTGGTTCCCTCGGGACAGGGGGCGCGGGGCTACACCTTC. This encodes CASSLVPSGQGARGYTF.

About this clone itself: The sample has other DNA sequences that encode this CDR3 too. The chain carries TRBV5-1 and TRBJ2-7; 11 nucleotides align to TRBD2. Trimming at V came to 0 bases and at J to 4 bases, leaving 3 bases not matched to a gene. The CDR3 totals 15 residues. CDR1 and CDR2 (germline): SGHRS, YFSETQ. CDR3: CASSLGGTSGYEQYF. The DNA for the CDR3 is TGCGCCAGCAGCTTGGGCGGGACTAGCGGATACGAGCAGTACTTC.

The chain recombines TRBV12-5 with TRBJ2-7, with D unclear. Germline V CDR1 and CDR2: LGHNT, FRNRAP. V lost 6 bases and J lost 5, with 17 bases in between. The CDR3 is 14 amino acids. The CDR3 region has the DNA TGTGCTAGTGGCCCCATCACCTTCGCACACGAGCAGTACTTC. As protein: CASGPITFAHEQYF.

The V gene is TRBV28, the J gene TRBJ2-7; D remains unclear. Germline V gene sequence: CDR1 MDHEN, CDR2 SYDVKM. This CDR3 is built from 12 residues. The germline V and J ends were trimmed by 7 bases and 5 bases, with 12 bases remaining between them. The CDR3 DNA is TGTGCCAGCAAGGGCTGGATCAACGAGCAGTACTTC. It translates to CASKGWINEQYF.

This chain uses TRBV5-4 with TRBJ1-2; D not resolved. CDR1 SGHNT and CDR2 YYREEE come from the germline V gene (reference sequence). Trimming removed 6 bases at V and 1 base at J, with 13 bases between. The CDR3 sequence is 14 residues long. CDR3 coding DNA: TGTGCCAGCAACCCGGCGGGGAGTAACTATGGCTACACCTTC. It is translated as CASNPAGSNYGYTF.

A note on this clone: The sample carries other DNA sequences with the same CDR3. The chain joins TRBV29-1 to TRBJ1-1; 8 nucleotides match TRBD1. CDR3 length: 13 amino acids. The V and J ends lost 6 bases and 0 bases, in that order; junction bases with no gene match: 3. In germline, CDR1 is SQVTM, CDR2 ANQGSEA. The CDR3 sequence is CSVRGRVNTEAFF. The CDR3 DNA sequence: TGCAGCGTCAGGGGGCGGGTGAACACTGAAGCTTTCTTT.

This sequence joins TRBV30 and TRBJ1-4; D gene unclear. Trimming shortened V by 1 base and J by 8 bases, and 11 bases separated the two germline ends. The CDR3 sequence is 13 residues long. The germline gives CDR1 GTSNPN, CDR2 SVGIG (reference sequence). Here the CDR3 reads CAWSASRREKLFF. For the CDR3, the DNA is TGTGCCTGGAGTGCCAGCAGACGGGAAAAACTGTTTTTT.

V is TRBV7-9 and J is TRBJ2-3, with 9 bases fitting TRBD1. V lost 6 bases and J lost 4; bases outside the gene matches: 17. Germline CDR1 and CDR2: SEHNR and FQNEAQ (reference sequence). CDR3 size: 18 residues. The DNA for the CDR3 is TGTGCCAGCAGTCACATTCTTCGGACAGGGGAAGTAGCAGATACGCAGTATTTT. Translated: CASSHILRTGEVADTQYF.

The rearrangement links TRBV10-3 to TRBJ2-5; D tentatively reads TRBD1 or TRBD2 (6 bases each). The CDR3 contains 15 residues. Trimming cost V 3 bases and J 4 bases, with 15 bases left between them. CDR1 is ENHRY and CDR2 is SYGVKD in the germline V gene. CDR3 protein: CAISEGGGLGETQYF. As DNA, the CDR3 is TGTGCCATCAGTGAAGGAGGGGGGCTTGGAGAGACCCAGTACTTC.

This clone was seen a single time. The chain recombines TRBV4-1 with TRBJ1-5; a possible D gene is TRBD1 (5 bases). Germline V gene lookup returns CDR1 MGHRA and CDR2 YSYEKL. The ends were cut back, 4 bases at V and 6 bases at J, with 16 bases in the middle. The CDR3 extends over 15 amino acids. The CDR3 DNA follows: TGCGCCAGCAGCCCCGGGACCAATGCAATTCAGCCCCAGCATTTT. Amino acids: CASSPGTNAIQPQHF.

This clone was detected only once. The gene calls are TRBV19 and TRBJ2-2, with 7 bases identical to TRBD2. The germline V gene encodes CDR1 LNHDA and CDR2 SQIVND (reference sequence). V shed 6 bases and J 0 bases; nucleotides not matched to a gene: 10. The CDR3 contains 17 residues. The CDR3 nucleotides are TGTGCCAGTAGGTCCGTGGGAGGGACCCCGAACACCGGGGAGCTGTTTTTT. Encoded protein: CASRSVGGTPNTGELFF.

Concerning this clone itself: Other DNA sequences in this specimen translate into the identical CDR3. The rearrangement joins TRBV19 to TRBJ2-3, with TRBD2 matching over 7 bases. CDR3 length: 13 amino acids. Losses at the gene ends were 3 bases for V and 3 bases for J; bases not matched to a gene: 0. Germline V gene lookup returns CDR1 LNHDA and CDR2 SQIVND (reference sequence). The CDR3 loop reads CASSIGGTDTQYF. CDR3 coding DNA: TGTGCCAGTAGTATCGGGGGGACAGATACGCAGTATTTT.

This chain joins TRBV7-8 and TRBJ2-1, with TRBD2 as a possible D gene (6 bases). The CDR3 consists of 16 residues. The V and J ends lost 2 bases and 4 bases respectively, with 15 bases between them. CDR1 is SGHVS, CDR2 FQNEAQ, per germline. The DNA for the CDR3 is TGTGCCAGCAGCTTATCAGCGGGTCCTACGTACAATGAGCAGTTCTTC. It translates to CASSLSAGPTYNEQFF.

The chain links TRBV11-3 to TRBJ1-2, with D unresolved. CDR3 length: 13 amino acids. Trimming left V 5 bases short and J 6 bases short, with 13 bases between. The germline CDR1 and CDR2 sequences are SGHNT and YENEEA. The CDR3 sequence is CASSLAAGDGYTF. CDR3 DNA sequence: TGTGCCAGCAGCCTCGCAGCCGGCGATGGCTACACCTTC.

This rearrangement joins TRBV28 to TRBJ2-1; D is unclear. V lost 7 bases, J lost 7 bases, and 8 bases lay in between. The CDR3 is made up of 11 amino acids. Germline-derived CDR1 and CDR2 are MDHEN and SYDVKM. This chain's CDR3 is CASKRVNEQFF. Here the CDR3 DNA reads TGTGCCAGCAAGAGAGTGAATGAGCAGTTCTTC.

For this clone: Compared with germline, one end of the junction differs, possibly owing to a read error. The chain uses TRBV13 and TRBJ2-7; 7 nucleotides agree with TRBD2. The CDR3 is 14 residues long. Germline values: CDR1 PRHDT, CDR2 FYEKMQ (reference sequence). This CDR3 is CASSLAGSTYEQYF. In nucleotides, the CDR3 is TGTGCCAGCAGTTTAGCGGGCTCCACCTACGAGCAGTACTTC.

DNA of the CDR3: TGTGCCAGCAGTTCCGTCCGGGCCCGAATCGCCGAGCAGTACTTC. Amino acid sequence: CASSSVRARIAEQYF. This sequence joins TRBV27 and TRBJ2-7; no clear D gene. With 4 bases removed from V and 6 bases from J, the gap between germline ends came to 19 bases. The germline CDR1 and CDR2 sequences are MNHEY and SMNVEV (reference sequence). The CDR3 consists of 15 residues.

This rearrangement joins TRBV11-2 to TRBJ2-7; D gene uncertain. This CDR3 contains 12 residues. V lost 5 bases and J 2 bases, leaving 7 bases between the germline ends. Germline V gene sequence: CDR1 SGHAT, CDR2 FQNNGV. The CDR3 protein is CASSPDPYEQYF. The CDR3 nucleotides are TGTGCCAGCAGCCCCGACCCCTACGAGCAGTACTTC.

The J gene is TRBJ1-2, the V gene TRBV15; tentatively, D is TRBD1 (5 bases). This CDR3 has 16 residues. Germline V gives CDR1 LNHNV, CDR2 YYDKDF (reference sequence). Trimming removed 4 bases from V and 4 bases from J, with 19 bases in between. The CDR3 loop reads CATSTLQESVSYGYTF. DNA for the CDR3: TGTGCCACCAGCACCTTACAGGAGTCAGTCAGCTATGGCTACACCTTC. The complete variable domain, with remaining parts taken from reference TRBV15 and TRBJ1-2, reads DAMVIQNPRYQVTQFGKPVTLSCSQTLNHNVMYWYQQKSSQAPKLLFHYYDKDFNNEADTPDNFQSRRPNTSFCFLDIRSPGLGDTAMYLCATSTLQESVSYGYTFGSGTRLTVV.